This T cell receptor (beta chain) is from a study of regulatory T cells in long-lasting Graves disease. Across the whole study: Persistence in Graves' disease denoted antithyroid drug use beyond 5 years alongside positive TSH receptor antibodies.

iRepertoire HTBI primers and Arm-PCR of CDR3 regions built TCR beta libraries. From the multiplex PCR reads, TCRdb called clonotypes with MiXCR, one entry per CDR3 protein. The table has around 340,000 distinct CDR3 sequences, around 20% seen once. Specified time point: persistent/refractory GD, antithyroid drugs over 5 years with positive TRAb. RNA from PBMCs was the source of the TCR library. The V and J ends lost 3 bases and 4 bases respectively, with 12 bases between them. The CDR3 spans 14 residues. Germline V CDR1 and CDR2: LNHDA, SQIVND (reference sequence). The sequence derives from a female donor with Graves disease. The V call is TRBV19, the J call TRBJ1-1, with no clear D. Sequenced here: peripheral blood mononuclear cells (PBMCs), sampled when the disease was refractory, from a patient treated with antithyroid drugs. The CDR3 bases are TGTGCCAGTAGTATTCAGTACCCCCCCACTGAAGCTTTCTTT. As protein: CASSIQYPPTEAFF.